This TCR beta chain was found in a study of T cell responses to AZD1222 COVID-19 vaccine. Study results and limitations: Spike-specific TCR depth and breadth grew after two AZD1222 doses. At 160-218 and 743-854, vaccine-associated CD4 TCRs were dominant, and they spanned spike.

TCRdb keeps only in-frame clones here, not all; method: immunoSEQ multiplex PCR. The profile shows about 120,000 clones, roughly 86% of them singletons. This clone was picked up one time. Its cognate antigen is unknown. This CDR3 is built from 15 residues. With 4 bases removed from V and 3 bases from J, the gap between germline ends came to 16 bases. CDR1 is SEHNR, CDR2 FQNEAQ, per germline (reference sequence). The receptor was isolated from an adult who received the AZD1222 COVID-19 vaccine. The J gene is TRBJ2-7, the V gene TRBV7-9, with D possibly TRBD2 on 6 matching bases. Here the sequenced sample was peripheral blood, taken 28 days after the second AZD1222 dose. Written as DNA, the CDR3 is TGTGCCAGCAGCTCTTCCGCGGGAAGAGGCTACGAGCAGTACTTC. The encoded protein is CASSSSAGRGYEQYF.